Sequencing of this T cell receptor (beta chain) was carried out in a study of neurological immune-mediated disorders (dated by TCRdb to the late 2010s). Some background on the complete study: Peripheral blood TCR-beta repertoires from HTLV-I-associated myelopathy (HAM/TSP) patients, multiple sclerosis patients and healthy controls were compared by UMI-based sequencing. The approximately 110 TCR-beta libraries included longitudinal samples, technical triplicates and paired sorted CD4+ and CD8+ T-cell subsets alongside PBMC samples. The cohort was made up of 65 to 75 subjects, consisting of some 14 HAM/TSP patients, 34 multiple sclerosis patients and about 20 healthy controls.

This clonotype was counted ten times or more. Its binding antigen is unknown. No base quality values were provided; no much bigger clone lies one nucleotide off. cDNA was synthesized by template-switch 5'RACE using a primer with a 10-nucleotide random unique molecular identifier that tagged each TCR transcript. Every sequencing run yielded over 200 million TCR-beta sequences covering 15-18 subjects. The RNeasy kit was used for extraction of total RNA. The KAPA Real-time Library Amplification kit was used to amplify TCR-beta VDJ regions with primers for the TCR constant region and the 5'RACE anchor. A first PCR added sample indexes and Illumina adaptors, after which a second PCR increased the library yield. After Ampure bead purification, the TCR product of roughly 650 bp was size-selected on a 2% E-gel SizeSelection system. Library quality was checked on a Bioanalyzer, concentration was measured with Qubit, and libraries were quantified with the Kapa Library Quantification kit before pooling. An Illumina HiSeq 2500 was used to sequence the libraries paired-end at 2 x 150 bp. To increase sequence diversity, roughly 24-31% phiX was spiked into each library pool. In the paper's pipeline: The UMI-based MiGEC pipeline processed quality-filtered reads and removed over 75% of raw TCR sequences during error correction. VDJ genes were aligned to IMGT germline references, and each clonotype was defined by a unique CDR3 amino acid sequence together with V-J genes. VDJtools evaluated clonal expansion, Shannon diversity and CDR3 relatedness (CalcPairwiseDistances, ClusterSamples); CLCbio workbench built phylogenetic trees. Clones with at least 8 unique UMIs were defined as expanded, with this threshold being based on coefficient-of-variation modelling across technical triplicates. Clones were called with MiXCR by TCRdb after fastp trimmed the public reads at Q25, and only in-frame beta chains were retained. Duplicate CDR3 protein sequences are folded into a single record with the most common DNA and genes. TCRdb assigned the V and J calls; the authors' analysis was not used. Present in this sample are some 31,000 distinct CDR3 sequences, around 4.5% of which were seen just once. 23% of the sample is in the top ten clones.

Beyond this particular receptor, the publication reports: No identical CDR3 amino acid sequences were shared among expanded clones across subjects, suggesting private TCR-beta repertoires in all groups. TCR clonal expansion was highest in HAM/TSP patients and lowest in MS patients, with MS patients falling below even healthy controls.

The healthy controls were volunteers from blood banks in Maryland, USA. For unsorted PBMC libraries, 2 million PBMCs were used after storage in RNAlater at -80 degrees C until RNA extraction. Peripheral blood was subjected to Ficoll-Hypaque density gradient centrifugation to isolate PBMCs, which were then cryopreserved in liquid nitrogen. CDR1 and CDR2, looked up from the germline V gene (reference sequence), are DFQATT and SNEGSKA. The CDR3 spans 15 residues, from the cysteine through the phenylalanine. Only the CDR3 DNA stays, 45 bases, in frame from base 1. Relative to germline, V is missing 3 bases and J is missing 1 base, with 7 bases of the junction outside any gene match.

The TCR originated in a man aged 18 to 29 in good health. Material for sequencing was PBMCs. Recombination connected TRBV20-1 to TRBJ2-3; 7 middle bases align to TRBD2. The nucleotide sequence is TGCAGTGCTAGCTTCGCGGGGGAAGGCACAGATACGCAGTATTTT. Translated, this gives CSASFAGEGTDTQYF.